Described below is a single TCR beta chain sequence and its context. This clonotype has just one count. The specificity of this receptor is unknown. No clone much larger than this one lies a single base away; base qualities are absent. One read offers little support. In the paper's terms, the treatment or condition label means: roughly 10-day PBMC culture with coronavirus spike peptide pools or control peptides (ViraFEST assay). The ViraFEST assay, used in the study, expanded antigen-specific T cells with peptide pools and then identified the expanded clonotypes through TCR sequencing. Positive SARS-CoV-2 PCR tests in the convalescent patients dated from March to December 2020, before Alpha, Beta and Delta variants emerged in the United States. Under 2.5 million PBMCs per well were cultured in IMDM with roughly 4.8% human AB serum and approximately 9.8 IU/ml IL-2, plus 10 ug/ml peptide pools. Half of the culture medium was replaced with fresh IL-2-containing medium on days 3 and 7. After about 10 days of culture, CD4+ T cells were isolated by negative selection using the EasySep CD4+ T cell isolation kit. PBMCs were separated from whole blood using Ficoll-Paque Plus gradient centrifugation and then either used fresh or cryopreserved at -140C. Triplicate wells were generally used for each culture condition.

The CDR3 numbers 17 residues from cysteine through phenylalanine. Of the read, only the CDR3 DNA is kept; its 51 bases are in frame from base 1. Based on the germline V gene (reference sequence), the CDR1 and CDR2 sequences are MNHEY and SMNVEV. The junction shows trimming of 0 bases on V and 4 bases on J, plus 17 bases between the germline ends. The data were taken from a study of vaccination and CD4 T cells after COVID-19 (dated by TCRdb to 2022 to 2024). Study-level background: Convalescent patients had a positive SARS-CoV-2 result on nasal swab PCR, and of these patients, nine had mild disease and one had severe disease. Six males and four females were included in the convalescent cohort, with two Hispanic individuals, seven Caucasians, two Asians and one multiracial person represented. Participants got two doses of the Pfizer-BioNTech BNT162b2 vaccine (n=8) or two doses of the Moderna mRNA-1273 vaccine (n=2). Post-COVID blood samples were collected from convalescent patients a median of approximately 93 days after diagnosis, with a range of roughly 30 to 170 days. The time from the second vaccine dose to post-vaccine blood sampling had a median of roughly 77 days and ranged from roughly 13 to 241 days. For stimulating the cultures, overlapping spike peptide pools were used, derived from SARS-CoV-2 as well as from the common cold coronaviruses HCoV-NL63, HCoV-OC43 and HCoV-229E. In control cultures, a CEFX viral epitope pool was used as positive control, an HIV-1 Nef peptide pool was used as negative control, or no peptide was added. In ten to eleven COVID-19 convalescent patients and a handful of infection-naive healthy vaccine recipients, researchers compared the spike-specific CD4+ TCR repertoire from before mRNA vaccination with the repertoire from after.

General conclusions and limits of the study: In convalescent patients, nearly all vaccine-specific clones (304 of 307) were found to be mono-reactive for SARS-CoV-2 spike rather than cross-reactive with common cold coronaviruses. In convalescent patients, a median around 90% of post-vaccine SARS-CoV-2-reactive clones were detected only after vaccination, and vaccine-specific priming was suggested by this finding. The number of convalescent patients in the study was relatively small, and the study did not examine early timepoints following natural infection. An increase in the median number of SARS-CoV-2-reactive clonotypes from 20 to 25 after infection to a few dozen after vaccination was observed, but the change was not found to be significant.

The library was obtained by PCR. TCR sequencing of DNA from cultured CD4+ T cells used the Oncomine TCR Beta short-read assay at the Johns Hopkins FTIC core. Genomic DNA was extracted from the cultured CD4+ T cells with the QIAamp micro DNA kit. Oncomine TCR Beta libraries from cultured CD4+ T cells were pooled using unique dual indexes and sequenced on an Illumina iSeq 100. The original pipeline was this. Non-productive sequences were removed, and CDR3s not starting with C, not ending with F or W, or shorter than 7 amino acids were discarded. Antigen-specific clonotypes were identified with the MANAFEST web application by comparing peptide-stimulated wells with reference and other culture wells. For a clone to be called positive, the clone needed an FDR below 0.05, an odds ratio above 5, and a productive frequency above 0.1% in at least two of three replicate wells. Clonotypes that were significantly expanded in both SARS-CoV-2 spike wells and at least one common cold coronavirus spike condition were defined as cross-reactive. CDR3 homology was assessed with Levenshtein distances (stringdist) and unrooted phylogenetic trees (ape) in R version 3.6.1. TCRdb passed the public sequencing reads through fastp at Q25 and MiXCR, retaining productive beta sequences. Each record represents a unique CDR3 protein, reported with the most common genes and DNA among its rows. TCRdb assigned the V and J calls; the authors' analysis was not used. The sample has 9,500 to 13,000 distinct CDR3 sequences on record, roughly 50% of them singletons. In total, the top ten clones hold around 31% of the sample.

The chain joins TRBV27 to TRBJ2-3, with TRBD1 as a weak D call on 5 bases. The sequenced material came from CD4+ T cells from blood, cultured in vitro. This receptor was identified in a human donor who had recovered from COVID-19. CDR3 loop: CASSLSLRSQGADTQYF. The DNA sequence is TGTGCCAGCAGTTTATCATTGAGATCCCAAGGGGCAGATACGCAGTATTTT.